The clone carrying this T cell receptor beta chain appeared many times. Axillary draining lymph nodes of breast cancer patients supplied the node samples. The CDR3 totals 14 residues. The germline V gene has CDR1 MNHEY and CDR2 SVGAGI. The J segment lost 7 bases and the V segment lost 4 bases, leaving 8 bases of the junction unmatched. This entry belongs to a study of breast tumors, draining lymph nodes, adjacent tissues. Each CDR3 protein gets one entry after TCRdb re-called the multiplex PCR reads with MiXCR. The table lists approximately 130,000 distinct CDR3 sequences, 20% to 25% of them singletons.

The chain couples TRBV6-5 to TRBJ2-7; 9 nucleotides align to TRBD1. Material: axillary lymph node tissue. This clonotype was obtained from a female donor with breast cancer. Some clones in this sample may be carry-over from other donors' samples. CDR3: CASSSRDRAWEQYF. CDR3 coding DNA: TGTGCCAGCAGTTCCCGGGACAGGGCTTGGGAGCAGTACTTC.